These 17 T cell receptor beta chains came from one sample sequenced in a study of T cells expressing NK-cell markers. TCRdb re-analyzed the 5' RACE reads; it lists each CDR3 protein once, without DNA. This table holds about 370,000 distinct CDR3 sequences. Sequences were obtained from blood T cells: a sorted CD56 or NKG2C T cell subset, CD4+ or CD8+ T cells, or bulk PBMC T cells (not recorded which). The receptors were gathered from a woman aged 45 to 65 in good health.

This chain links TRBV29-1 with TRBJ1-2; without DNA, the TCRdb call of TRBD1 cannot be checked. CDR1 SQVTM and CDR2 ANQGSEA come from the germline V gene. The CDR3 runs 11 residues. The CDR3: CSVGEGPQYTF. The complete variable domain, with remaining parts taken from reference TRBV29-1 and TRBJ1-2, reads SAVISQKPSRDICQRGTSLTIQCQVDSQVTMMFWYRQQPGQSLTLIATANQGSEATYESGFVIDKFPISRPNLTFSTLTVSNMSPEDSSIYLCSVGEGPQYTFGSGTRLTVV.

This chain's CDR3 is CASSAWDRVNTEAFF. This chain links TRBV12-3 or TRBV12-4 with TRBJ1-1; the D call of TRBD1 rests on TCRdb alone, since no DNA is present to check it. The CDR3 has 15 residues.

This chain links TRBV4-1 with TRBJ1-1. CDR3 size: 15 residues. CDR1 is MGHRA, CDR2 YSYEKL, per germline. The chain's CDR3 is CASSQVGRKNTEAFF.

The J gene is TRBJ2-7, the V gene TRBV19; TCRdb's D gene call, TRBD1, goes unchecked for lack of DNA. The CDR3 consists of 16 residues. CDR1 and CDR2 from the germline V gene are LNHDA and SQIVND (reference sequence). The CDR3 spells CASSIDGQGDPHEQYF.

The chain employs TRBV29-1 and TRBJ2-1. Germline V CDR1 and CDR2: SQVTM, ANQGSEA. The CDR3 runs 12 residues. CDR3 amino acids: CSVVLAYHEQFF.

V and J are TRBV10-3 and TRBJ1-1. The CDR3 is 13 amino acids. Per germline, CDR1 ENHRY and CDR2 SYGVKD. The CDR3 sequence is CAISVNMNTEAFF.

The chain joins TRBV20-1 to TRBJ2-1. The CDR3 spans 13 residues. Germline V gives CDR1 DFQATT, CDR2 SNEGSKA (reference sequence). The CDR3 is CSANVGPYNEQFF.

V is TRBV12-3 or TRBV12-4 and J is TRBJ2-1; no DNA is available, so the TRBD1 call from TCRdb remains unchecked. The CDR3 sequence is 15 residues long. CDR3 amino acids: CASTPEASRTNEQFF.

The rearrangement links TRBV7-2 to TRBJ2-7; TCRdb's D call, TRBD1, is unchecked because there is no DNA. The CDR3 contains 16 residues. CDR1 and CDR2 (germline): SGHTA, FQGNSA. The chain's CDR3 is CASSRPGQVLSYEQYF.

The CDR3: CASSERQGTFSGANVLTF. This chain links TRBV5-8 with TRBJ2-6; with no DNA, the TCRdb D assignment of TRBD1 cannot be verified. This CDR3 contains 18 residues. The germline V gene has CDR1 SGHTS and CDR2 YDEGEE.

This chain uses TRBV5-1 with TRBJ2-1; TCRdb gives TRBD1 as the D gene, but with no DNA this cannot be confirmed. The CDR3 sequence is 14 residues long. Germline CDR1 and CDR2: SGHRS and YFSETQ. Here the CDR3 reads CASSYGGLNNEQFF.

The chain employs TRBV25-1 and TRBJ1-2; TCRdb names TRBD1, which stays unverified in the absence of DNA. CDR3 length: 15 amino acids. CDR1 and CDR2 from the germline V gene are MGHDK and SYGVNS. This chain's CDR3 is CASSEPGGPFYGYTF.

This chain links TRBV19 with TRBJ2-3; the D call from TCRdb, TRBD1, cannot be confirmed without DNA. This CDR3 has 14 amino acids. Germline lookup yields CDR1 LNHDA and CDR2 SQIVND (reference sequence). The CDR3 sequence: CASSVGGRTDTQYF.

The chain is built from TRBV29-1 and TRBJ2-7. The CDR3 has 13 residues. CDR1 SQVTM and CDR2 ANQGSEA come from the germline V gene. CDR3: CSVEGVGSYEQYF.

The chain employs TRBV12-3 or TRBV12-4 and TRBJ2-1; TCRdb lists TRBD2, though no DNA is available to test this call. The CDR3 consists of 18 residues. The CDR3 here is CASSLALGLAGVVNEQFF.

The V gene is TRBV5-1, the J gene TRBJ1-4; the TRBD1 assignment by TCRdb is unverifiable without DNA. The CDR3 loop spans 16 amino acids. Germline lookup yields CDR1 SGHRS and CDR2 YFSETQ. This chain's CDR3 is CASSLVSGGSPEKLFF.

The V call is TRBV5-1, the J call TRBJ2-3; checking the TCRdb D call of TRBD1 is not possible without DNA. This CDR3 contains 17 residues. Germline CDR1 is SGHRS and CDR2 is YFSETQ. CDR3 in amino acids: CASSPGQGLTRTDTQYF.